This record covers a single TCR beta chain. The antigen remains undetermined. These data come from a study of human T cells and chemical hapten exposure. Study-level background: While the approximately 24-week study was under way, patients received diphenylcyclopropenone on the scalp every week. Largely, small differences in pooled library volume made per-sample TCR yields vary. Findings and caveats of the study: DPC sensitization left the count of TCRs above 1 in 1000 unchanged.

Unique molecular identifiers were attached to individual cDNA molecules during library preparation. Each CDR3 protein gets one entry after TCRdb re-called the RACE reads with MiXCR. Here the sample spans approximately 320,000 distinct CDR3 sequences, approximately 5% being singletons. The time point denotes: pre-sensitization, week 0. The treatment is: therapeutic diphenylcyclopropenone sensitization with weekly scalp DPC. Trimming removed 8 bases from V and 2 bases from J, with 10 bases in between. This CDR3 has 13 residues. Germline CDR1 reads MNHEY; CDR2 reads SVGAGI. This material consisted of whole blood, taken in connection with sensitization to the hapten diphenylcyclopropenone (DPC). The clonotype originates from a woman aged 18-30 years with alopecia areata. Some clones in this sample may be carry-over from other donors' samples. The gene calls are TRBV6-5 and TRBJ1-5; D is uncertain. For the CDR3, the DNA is TGTGCCAGCGCCCCCGGAGGCAATCAGCCCCAGCATTTT. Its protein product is CASAPGGNQPQHF.